These 28 T cell receptor beta chains share one sample of origin, sequenced in a study of prognosis after radiotherapy for stage I lung cancer. Amplification of the TCR beta CDR3 (from genomic DNA) was done by two-round multiplex PCR. Round one of PCR was performed, and it used primers specific to each TRBV and TRBJ gene. TCRdb re-analysed the multiplex PCR reads in MiXCR, keeping a single row per CDR3 protein. The sample shows 30,000 or so distinct CDR3 sequences, about 32% of them seen only once. The sequencing here drew on PBMCs, taken before or after stereotactic body radiation therapy (not recorded which). The origin of the receptors is a donor over 45 with non-small cell lung cancer.

There are many counts of this clonotype. The chain couples TRBV12-3 or TRBV12-4 to TRBJ2-1; no reliable D call. Deletions cut 7 bases from V and 6 bases from J, with 16 bases between. This CDR3 region has 14 residues. CDR3 sequence reads: CASTTPVLGNEQFF. The CDR3 nucleotides are TGTGCCAGCACCACCCCGGTGCTGGGCAATGAGCAGTTCTTC.

This clonotype was seen a few times. This chain's CDR3 is CASTGTSGRANNEQFF. The CDR3, as DNA: TGTGCCAGTACCGGGACTAGCGGGAGGGCTAACAATGAGCAGTTCTTC. This sequence joins TRBV19 and TRBJ2-1; the match to TRBD2 covers 16 bases. The CDR3 spans 16 residues. V was pared by 7 bases and J by 5 bases, with 5 bases of the junction left unmatched. Germline assignment: CDR1 LNHDA and CDR2 SQIVND (reference sequence).

This clonotype was counted at least ten times. The chain carries TRBV5-5 and TRBJ1-6; weak D call: TRBD1 (6 bases). The CDR3 runs 16 residues. Germline V gene data show CDR1 as SGHKS and CDR2 as YYEKEE (reference sequence). The germline V and J ends were trimmed by 4 bases and 6 bases, with 17 bases remaining between them. CDR3 DNA: TGTGCCAGCAGCGACCAGTGGGGGGCAGTTAATTCACCCCTCCACTTT. Its protein is CASSDQWGAVNSPLHF.

The CDR3, as DNA: TGTGCCAGCATTCCCCCCCTACATGGGGCAAAGGACACTGAAGCTTTCTTT. Translated, it gives CASIPPLHGAKDTEAFF. V gene TRBV28 combines with J gene TRBJ1-1, with a weak D call TRBD1 (5 bases). V dropped 7 bases and J dropped 3 bases, with 24 bases sitting between them. CDR3 length: 17 residues. Germline values: CDR1 MDHEN, CDR2 SYDVKM.

To note about this clonotype: With a much larger clone just one base away, this may be a read error. V gene TRBV11-2 combines with J gene TRBJ2-1, with a weak D call TRBD2 (5 bases). This CDR3 comprises 14 residues. Deletions cut 5 bases from V and 7 bases from J, with 15 bases between. Germline V gene data show CDR1 as SGHAT and CDR2 as FQNNGV. CDR3 loop: CASSPGVDGNEQFF. CDR3 in DNA: TGTGCCAGCAGCCCCGGGGTCGATGGGAATGAGCAGTTCTTC. Supplemented by reference TRBV11-2 and TRBJ2-1, the full variable domain reads EAGVAQSPRYKIIEKRQSVAFWCNPISGHATLYWYQQILGQGPKLLIQFQNNGVVDDSQLPKDRFSAERLKGVDSTLKIQPAKLEDSAVYLCASSPGVDGNEQFFGPGTRLTVL.

This clonotype was recorded many times. The rearrangement uses TRBV7-6 and TRBJ2-7; no clear D. V lost 4 bases to trimming and J lost 3 bases, with 10 bases between them. Per germline, CDR1 SGHVS and CDR2 FNYEAQ. The CDR3 loop spans 13 amino acids. The CDR3 is CASSSPGIYEQYF. The CDR3 region has the DNA TGTGCCAGCAGCTCGCCGGGTATCTACGAGCAGTACTTC. Full variable domain (outside the CDR3, taken from reference TRBV7-6 and TRBJ2-7): GAGVSQSPRYKVTKRGQDVALRCDPISGHVSLYWYRQALGQGPEFLTYFNYEAQQDKSGLPNDRFSAERPEGSISTLTIQRTEQRDSAMYRCASSSPGIYEQYFGPGTRLTVT.

This clonotype was observed at least ten times. The rearrangement links TRBV7-8 to TRBJ1-2; D not resolved. The CDR3 consists of 14 residues. Germline values: CDR1 SGHVS, CDR2 FQNEAQ. V was cut by 5 bases and J by 3 bases, with 13 bases left in between. The CDR3 here is CASSQQLSDYGYTF. DNA of the CDR3: TGTGCCAGCAGCCAACAGTTGAGCGACTATGGCTACACCTTC.

This clonotype has ten or more counts. This chain connects TRBV5-1 to TRBJ2-2; 9 nucleotides line up with TRBD1. Germline loops: CDR1 SGHRS, CDR2 YFSETQ. There are 14 residues in the CDR3. With 4 bases clipped from V and 7 bases from J, the junction kept 5 bases outside the gene matches. The DNA of the CDR3 is TGCGCCAGCAGCCTACAGGGGGCAGTCGGGGAGCTGTTTTTT. This sequence encodes CASSLQGAVGELFF.

This clonotype was seen many times. CDR3 sequence reads: CATRNCRGKENSYNEQFF. In DNA form, the CDR3 reads TGTGCCACAAGAAATTGCCGGGGAAAGGAAAACTCCTACAATGAGCAGTTCTTC. The chain carries TRBV11-3 and TRBJ2-1; TRBD2 is a possible D gene (5 bases). The germline CDR1 and CDR2 sequences are SGHNT and YENEEA. V gave up 10 bases and J gave up 0 bases, with 25 bases separating them. The CDR3 length is 18 residues.

This clonotype was observed many times. The J gene is TRBJ2-1, the V gene TRBV20-1, with 7 bases identical to TRBD1. The germline gives CDR1 DFQATT, CDR2 SNEGSKA (reference sequence). The CDR3 runs to 15 residues. Germline trimming cut 5 bases from V and 5 bases from J; bases unmatched to any gene: 12. DNA of the CDR3: TGCAGTGCTCCCAACAGGGGTGGCCCCCACAATGAGCAGTTCTTC. Translation: CSAPNRGGPHNEQFF.

This clonotype was counted a few times. A much larger clone lies a single base off, so this may be a read error. This chain links TRBV19 with TRBJ2-7; 7 nucleotides align to TRBD2. Germline V lookup: CDR1 LNHDA, CDR2 SQIVND (reference sequence). V was clipped by 0 bases and J by 5 bases; unmatched bases: 7. The CDR3 loop spans 15 amino acids. The CDR3 coding sequence is TGTGCCAGTAGTATAGAATGGTCTAGCGGCCACGAGCAGTACTTC. It codes for CASSIEWSSGHEQYF. Together with reference TRBV19 and TRBJ2-7, the CDR3 gives the full variable domain: DGGITQSPKYLFRKEGQNVTLSCEQNLNHDAMYWYRQDPGQGLRLIYYSQIVNDFQKGDIAEGYSVSREKKESFPLTVTSAQKNPTAFYLCASSIEWSSGHEQYFGPGTRLTVT.

The V gene is TRBV20-1, the J gene TRBJ2-5; 11 bases align to TRBD1. J gave up 2 bases and V 7 bases, and 9 bases lay outside the gene matches. The CDR3 covers 15 residues. Looked up from germline, CDR1 is DFQATT and CDR2 is SNEGSKA (reference sequence). The CDR3 spells CSVTDRGLDQETQYF. The DNA for the CDR3 is TGCAGTGTCACGGACAGGGGGCTAGATCAAGAGACCCAGTACTTC.

This clonotype occurred many times. The chain is built from TRBV15 and TRBJ2-1, with 14 bases lining up with TRBD2. Germline V gene data show CDR1 as LNHNV and CDR2 as YYDKDF (reference sequence). The CDR3 runs 14 residues. V lost 1 base, J lost 14 bases, and 4 bases stayed unmatched. The CDR3 DNA follows: TGTGCCACCAGCAGAGGCGGACTAGCGGGAGGTGAGTTCTTC. Translating it yields CATSRGGLAGGEFF.

The chain combines TRBV18 with TRBJ2-1, with D hard to call. Trimming took 0 bases from V and 9 from J, leaving 12 bases between them. The CDR3 sequence is 14 residues long. CDR1 is KGHSH and CDR2 is LQKENI in the germline V gene. CDR3 in amino acids: CASSPPSGLGEQFF. CDR3 nucleotide sequence: TGTGCCAGCTCACCACCATCTGGGCTTGGTGAGCAGTTCTTC.

In its sample, this clonotype was seen a few times. This chain links TRBV6-5 with TRBJ2-3, with a possible D match to TRBD2 (6 bases). V shed 3 bases and J shed 4 bases, with 20 bases lying between them. Per the germline V gene, CDR1 is MNHEY and CDR2 is SVGAGI. The CDR3 runs to 17 residues. The CDR3 loop reads CASSYGLGGIVADTQYF. In DNA form, the CDR3 reads TGTGCCAGCAGTTATGGACTCGGCGGGATTGTAGCAGATACGCAGTATTTT.

This clonotype was observed a handful of times. The chain is built from TRBV6-5 and TRBJ2-1; 7 bases are shared with TRBD2. CDR3 length: 14 residues. V lost 2 bases, J lost 10 bases, and 8 bases stayed unmatched. Germline CDR1 is MNHEY and CDR2 is SVGAGI. The CDR3 nucleotides read TGTGCCAGCAGTTACGGAGCGGGATATGACGAGCAGTTCTTC. It yields the protein CASSYGAGYDEQFF.

This clonotype was observed at least ten times. This sequence joins TRBV25-1 and TRBJ1-2; no reliable D call. CDR1 is MGHDK and CDR2 is SYGVNS in the germline V gene. Trimming took 0 bases from V and 8 from J, leaving 10 bases between them. The CDR3 is 13 residues long. The CDR3 coding sequence is TGTGCCAGCAGTGAATATAAAGGGAGCGGCTACACCTTC. Translated: CASSEYKGSGYTF.

As to this clonotype: Its ends do not fully match the called genes, so a read error is possible. V gene TRBV6-1 combines with J gene TRBJ1-2; D perhaps matches TRBD1 (5 bases). Germline CDR1 reads MNHNS; CDR2 reads SASEGT. CDR3 length: 15 amino acids. CDR3 sequence: CASIRTTGTVNYYTF. In DNA form, the CDR3 reads TGTGCTAGCATCCGCACCACCGGGACGGTCAACTACTACACCTTC.

In this sample, this clonotype turned up many times. The V gene is TRBV28, the J gene TRBJ2-5; D not certain. Germline CDR1 and CDR2: MDHEN and SYDVKM. Trimming took 5 bases from V and 4 from J, leaving 11 bases between them. CDR3 length: 13 residues. CDR3 DNA: TGTGCCAGCAGTCGGCGGAACCCAGAGACCCAGTACTTC. This sequence encodes CASSRRNPETQYF.

There are many counts of this clonotype. The chain carries TRBV24-1 and TRBJ2-3; unclear D gene. Germline CDR1 and CDR2: KGHDR and SFDVKD. The V end was cut by 5 bases, the J end by 2 bases, with 7 bases between. The CDR3 totals 13 residues. CDR3 DNA: TGTGCCACCAGTGTTACAGTCACAGATACGCAGTATTTT. The encoded protein is CATSVTVTDTQYF.

This clonotype occurred many times. An end of the junction does not agree with germline; a read error may underlie this. The chain carries TRBV27 and TRBJ1-6; D possibly corresponds to TRBD1 (5 bases). Germline V gives CDR1 MNHEY, CDR2 SMNVEV (reference sequence). The CDR3 sequence is 13 residues long. The CDR3, as DNA: TGTGCCGGCAGTTGGGGGTGGGATTCACCCCTCCACTTT. This codes for CAGSWGWDSPLHF.

This clonotype has just one count. This sequence joins TRBV20-1 and TRBJ2-1; possibly TRBD1 or TRBD2 for D (7 bases each). The V end lost 4 bases, the J end lost 4 bases, and 20 bases lay between the germline ends. The CDR3 is 16 amino acids. Per the germline V gene, CDR1 is DFQATT and CDR2 is SNEGSKA (reference sequence). CDR3 sequence: CSATGGGTVGYNEQFF. The CDR3 coding sequence is TGCAGTGCTACAGGGGGGGGGACAGTGGGATACAATGAGCAGTTCTTC.

Many counts were recorded for this clonotype. The V and J genes are TRBV11-2 and TRBJ2-1; D remains unclear. V lost 2 bases, J lost 12 bases, and 26 bases lay in between. Germline V gene data show CDR1 as SGHAT and CDR2 as FQNNGV. The CDR3 totals 17 residues. As DNA, the CDR3 is TGTGCCAGCAGCTTAAGAAGACTTTCCGGAACCCTCCAAGTGCAGTTCTTC. Translated: CASSLRRLSGTLQVQFF.

In the case of this clonotype: This may come from a read error, since a much larger clone is one base off. The chain is built from TRBV6-2 or TRBV6-3 and TRBJ2-4; TRBD2 agrees at 10 bases. V lost 10 bases, J lost 7 bases, and 13 bases stayed unmatched. Germline assignment: CDR1 MNHEY and CDR2 SVGEGT. This CDR3 region has 15 residues. Written as DNA, the CDR3 is TGTGCCATCAGCGACCTAGCGGGAGCGAAGAACATTCAGTACTTC. Its protein is CAISDLAGAKNIQYF.

The CDR3 DNA is TGTGCCAGCAGTTACACTCCCTTCACGGGCCTCAACAATGAGCAGTTCTTC. This sequence encodes CASSYTPFTGLNNEQFF. V usage is TRBV6-5 and J usage is TRBJ2-1; D is unresolved. Germline V gives CDR1 MNHEY, CDR2 SVGAGI. V was cut by 2 bases and J by 5 bases, with 19 bases left in between. The CDR3 is 17 residues long.

This clonotype was detected ten times or more. This chain joins TRBV7-3 and TRBJ2-1; 12 positions match TRBD2. The CDR3 is 15 residues long. The trim removed 4 bases at V and 6 bases at J, leaving 4 bases unmatched. The germline V gene has CDR1 SGHTA and CDR2 FQGTGA. The CDR3 protein is CASSSLAGGTNEQFF. Here the CDR3 DNA reads TGTGCCAGCAGCTCCCTAGCGGGAGGGACCAATGAGCAGTTCTTC.

Concerning this clonotype itself: Compared with germline, one end of the junction differs, possibly owing to a read error. The chain recombines TRBV7-3 with TRBJ2-2, with TRBD2 matching 8 bases. The CDR3 length is 18 residues. CDR1 SGHTA and CDR2 FQGTGA come from the germline V gene. The CDR3 bases are TGTGCCAGCAGCTTATTCGGATCAGCGGGGGAGAACGCCGGGGAGCTGTTTTTT. Residues: CASSLFGSAGENAGELFF.

Notes on this clonotype: A much larger clone lies one base from this, so it may be a read error. The chain combines TRBV6-2 or TRBV6-3 with TRBJ2-1, with no clear D. Looked up from germline, CDR1 is MNHEY and CDR2 is SVGEGT. The length of the CDR3 is 17 residues. In nucleotides, the CDR3 is TGTGCCAGCAGTTACTCCAGTGGGCGCAGCGTCTACAATGAGCAGCTCTTC. Translation: CASSYSSGRSVYNEQLF.